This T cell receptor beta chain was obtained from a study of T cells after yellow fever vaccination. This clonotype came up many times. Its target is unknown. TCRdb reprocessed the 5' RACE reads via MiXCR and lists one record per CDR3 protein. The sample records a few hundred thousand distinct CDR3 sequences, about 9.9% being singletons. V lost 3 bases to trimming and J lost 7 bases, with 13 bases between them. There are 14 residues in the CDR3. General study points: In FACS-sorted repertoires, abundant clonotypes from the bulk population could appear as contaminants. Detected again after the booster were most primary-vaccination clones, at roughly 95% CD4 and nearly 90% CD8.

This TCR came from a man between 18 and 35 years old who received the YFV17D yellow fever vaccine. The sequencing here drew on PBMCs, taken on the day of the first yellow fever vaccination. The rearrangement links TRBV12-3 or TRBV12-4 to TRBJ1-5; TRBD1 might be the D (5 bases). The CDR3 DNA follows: TGTGCCAGCAGTTTCCAGGGTCCGAGGCAGCCCCAGCATTTT. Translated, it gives CASSFQGPRQPQHF.